A selection of T cell receptor beta chains follows, all from one sample in a study of T cell responses to AZD1222 COVID-19 vaccine. TCRdb's table, derived via immunoSEQ multiplex PCR, lists solely in-frame clones and lacks some. This table has around 160,000 clones, around 83% appearing once. The material was peripheral blood, obtained on day 0 of MenACWY control vaccination. The receptors were gathered from an adult in good health. Both conserved end residues are part of each CDR3. The order of the fields is CDR3 DNA, CDR3 protein, clone size, J gene, V gene, D gene. D genes are given only for firm matches. For some rows the clone size is stated as once, few or many, or as a class when expanded; others skip it.

TGCGCCAGCAGTGCCCAGGGACTAGCGGGGGGCTCCTACAATGAGCAGTTCTTC | CASSAQGLAGGSYNEQFF | . | TRBJ2-1 | TRBV10-2 | TRBD2
TGTGCCAGCAGTGCCGGGACTGCCTTTGCCTATGGCTACACCTTC | CASSAGTAFAYGYTF | . | TRBJ1-2 | TRBV5-4 | .
TGCGCCAGCAGCCCCGAGGACATGGGGTTCGGTGGCTACACCTTC | CASSPEDMGFGGYTF | . | TRBJ1-2 | TRBV5-1 | .
TGTGCCAGCAGTTTATCAGTTGGCTACACCTTC | CASSLSVGYTF | few | TRBJ1-2 | TRBV12-3/TRBV12-4 | .
TGTGCCAGTAGAGAGGGGTACGGTAACTATGGCTACACCTTC | CASREGYGNYGYTF | . | TRBJ1-2 | TRBV19 | .
TGTGCCAGCAGCTTGTCCAGTCCGAATTCACCCCTCCACTTT | CASSLSSPNSPLHF | . | TRBJ1-6 | TRBV5-6 | .
TGTGCCAGCAGATTAAGAGGTGGCCGACTAGGAGTTCCGGCTGAGCAGTTCTTC | CASRLRGGRLGVPAEQFF | . | TRBJ2-1 | TRBV7-2 | .
TGTGCCAGCAGCTTAGGACCCATGCGGGCTGGAAGGGCAGATACGCAGTATTTT | CASSLGPMRAGRADTQYF | few | TRBJ2-3 | TRBV11-2 | .
TGTGCTAGTGGAAAAACTCAGACAGGGGGGTCAGCAGATACGCAGTATTTT | CASGKTQTGGSADTQYF | . | TRBJ2-3 | TRBV12-5 | TRBD1
TGTGCCAGCACGGGAGCGAACTATGGCTACACCTTC | CASTGANYGYTF | . | TRBJ1-2 | TRBV28 | .
TGTGCCAGCAGCTTGGGCATACCAGGGAGCACTGAAGCTTTCTTT | CASSLGIPGSTEAFF | . | TRBJ1-1 | TRBV5-4 | .
TGTGCCAGCAGCTTGGTGGCAGGAGAGACCGGGGAGCTGTTTTTT | CASSLVAGETGELFF | . | TRBJ2-2 | TRBV5-4 | .
TGTGCCAGCAGTGGCGGGGTGAACAATGAGCAGTTCTTC | CASSGGVNNEQFF | . | TRBJ2-1 | TRBV2 | .
TGTGCCAGCAGCGCCGACAGCGGCACAGCTAACTATGGCTACACCTTC | CASSADSGTANYGYTF | few | TRBJ1-2 | TRBV9 | .
TGCGCCAGCTGGCGCGGGAGGACAACCTACGAGCAGTACTTC | CASWRGRTTYEQYF | . | TRBJ2-7 | TRBV10-2 | TRBD2
TGTGCCAGCAGTGATGGGAGCTATAATTCACCCCTCCACTTT | CASSDGSYNSPLHF | once | TRBJ1-6 | TRBV6-1 | .
TGTGCCAGCAGTTTCCAGGGGAGAAACACCATATATTTT | CASSFQGRNTIYF | . | TRBJ1-3 | TRBV28 | .
TGTGCCAGCAGTTCGATAGCGGCTATCTCGGGCGGATCGTACAATGAGCAGTTCTTC | CASSSIAAISGGSYNEQFF | . | TRBJ2-1 | TRBV7-2 | .
TGTGCCACCAGTGGTTGGAGCACCGTCAACGGGGAGCTGTTTTTT | CATSGWSTVNGELFF | . | TRBJ2-2 | TRBV15 | .
TGTGCCAGCAGCTTAGGTCAGGGGGCATACAATGAGCAGTTCTTC | CASSLGQGAYNEQFF | . | TRBJ2-1 | TRBV7-9 | TRBD1
TGTGCCAGCTCACCCAATGGGACAGGGGATCATACCGGGGAGCTGTTTTTT | CASSPNGTGDHTGELFF | . | TRBJ2-2 | TRBV18 | TRBD1
TGTGCCAGCTCCAACCAACGACAGGGGGCCGGGAATGAAAAACTGTTTTTT | CASSNQRQGAGNEKLFF | . | TRBJ1-4 | TRBV18 | TRBD1
TGTGCCAGCAGCCTTGAAGAGGGGGGAGAGACCCAGTACTTC | CASSLEEGGETQYF | . | TRBJ2-5 | TRBV5-4 | .
TGCGCCAGCAACCGCGGGTTTGACACTGAAGCTTTCTTT | CASNRGFDTEAFF | . | TRBJ1-1 | TRBV5-1 | .
TGTGCCACCAGTGACCCCGGCGGGCAGGGCCCCCAAACGCAGTATTTT | CATSDPGGQGPQTQYF | . | TRBJ2-3 | TRBV24-1 | .
TGTGCCAGTAGTATCTGGGACAGGGAAAATCAGCCCCAGCATTTT | CASSIWDRENQPQHF | . | TRBJ1-5 | TRBV19 | TRBD1
TGTGCCAGCAGGGCCCCAGCAACAGATACGCAGTATTTT | CASRAPATDTQYF | . | TRBJ2-3 | TRBV12-3/TRBV12-4 | .
TGTGCCAGCAGTTTATACAGGGACATCACTGAAGCTTTCTTT | CASSLYRDITEAFF | . | TRBJ1-1 | TRBV27 | .
TGTGCCAGTAGTCCTTCAGGCGGCCTAAGCTCCTACGAGCAGTACTTC | CASSPSGGLSSYEQYF | . | TRBJ2-7 | TRBV19 | .
TGTGCCAGCAAGGCTAGCACAGATACGCAGTATTTT | CASKASTDTQYF | . | TRBJ2-3 | TRBV28 | .
TGTGCCAGCAGCTTAGCGGTGGGGAGGGGGACCGGGGAGCTGTTTTTT | CASSLAVGRGTGELFF | . | TRBJ2-2 | TRBV7-2 | .
TGTGCCAGCAGTCTTAGACAGGGGCAAGAGACCCAGTACTTC | CASSLRQGQETQYF | . | TRBJ2-5 | TRBV2 | TRBD1
TGCGCCAGCAGCCAAGGGGCACCGAGATCCTCTGGAAACACCATATATTTT | CASSQGAPRSSGNTIYF | . | TRBJ1-3 | TRBV4-1 | .
TGTGCCAGCAGAGGACAGGGAAGCTATGGCTACACCTTC | CASRGQGSYGYTF | . | TRBJ1-2 | TRBV27 | TRBD1
TGTGCCATCAGATCGACAGGGGGTAATGAAAAACTGTTTTTT | CAIRSTGGNEKLFF | . | TRBJ1-4 | TRBV10-3 | TRBD1
TGTGCCAGCAGCCAAGATTTAGGGAGCTACAATGAGCAGTTCTTC | CASSQDLGSYNEQFF | once | TRBJ2-1 | TRBV14 | .
TGCGCCAGCAGCCCCCGAGGAATGATAACAACAGATACGCAGTATTTT | CASSPRGMITTDTQYF | . | TRBJ2-3 | TRBV5-1 | .
TGTGCCAGCAGTAGAGGACAGGGGTCTGAAGCTTTCTTT | CASSRGQGSEAFF | . | TRBJ1-1 | TRBV7-9 | TRBD1
TGTGCCAGCAGTTCTAGCGGGGGAACCGGGGAGCTGTTTTTT | CASSSSGGTGELFF | few | TRBJ2-2 | TRBV28 | TRBD2
TGTGCCACCAGTGATCGAAGCGGGGGTCCAGAGACCCAGTACTTC | CATSDRSGGPETQYF | . | TRBJ2-5 | TRBV24-1 | TRBD2
TGTGCCTGGACCGGGAACGCTTTTGAAAAACTGTTTTTT | CAWTGNAFEKLFF | . | TRBJ1-4 | TRBV30 | .
TGTGCCAGCAGTTACTCCGACGGCCTGCTGGCGAATTCACCCCTCCACTTT | CASSYSDGLLANSPLHF | . | TRBJ1-6 | TRBV6-8 | .
TGTGCCAGCAGAGCTCGGGGGGCTCCGGGTACCGGGGAGCTGTTTTTT | CASRARGAPGTGELFF | . | TRBJ2-2 | TRBV3-1/TRBV3-2 | .
TGTGCCAGCAGTTTAGTCGCCAGGGTCAATGAGCAGTTCTTC | CASSLVARVNEQFF | . | TRBJ2-1 | TRBV28 | .
TGTGCCAGCAGTTTCTCTTTTTCCCCCGGACAGGGATACACTGAAGCTTTCTTT | CASSFSFSPGQGYTEAFF | few | TRBJ1-1 | TRBV27 | TRBD1
TGCAGTGCTAGTGGCCGATTTGGTAGCACTGAAGCTTTCTTT | CSASGRFGSTEAFF | . | TRBJ1-1 | TRBV20-1 | .
TGTGCCAGCAGTGACGGGGACTACAATGAGCAGTTCTTC | CASSDGDYNEQFF | . | TRBJ2-1 | TRBV6-4 | .
TGTGCCAGTAGTATAGCACTAGCGGGGGTGAAGGATGAGCAGTTCTTC | CASSIALAGVKDEQFF | few | TRBJ2-1 | TRBV19 | TRBD2
TGTGCCAGCAGTGAAAACGGACCCTCTGGGGAGACCCAGTACTTC | CASSENGPSGETQYF | . | TRBJ2-5 | TRBV2 | .
TGTGCCACCAGTGACACGGGGGACGGCACAGATACGCAGTATTTT | CATSDTGDGTDTQYF | . | TRBJ2-3 | TRBV24-1 | .
TGTGCCAGCAGTTACTATCAATCCGGGACAGGGCCGTACGAGCAGTACTTC | CASSYYQSGTGPYEQYF | . | TRBJ2-7 | TRBV2 | TRBD1
TGTGCCAGCAGCTTGCGGGGGGGGCCAGGGGAGTACCAAGCTTTCTTT | CASSLRGGPGEYQAFF | . | TRBJ1-1 | TRBV5-4 | .
TGTGCCAGCTCACCAAACGGGATAGGGACGAACATTCACTCTGGAAACACCATATATTTT | CASSPNGIGTNIHSGNTIYF | few | TRBJ1-3 | TRBV18 | .
TGTGCCAGCTCACCATCTACAGGGGGCTCTGGAAACACCATATATTTT | CASSPSTGGSGNTIYF | once | TRBJ1-3 | TRBV18 | TRBD1
TGCGCCACCAAAGAAAAATTTGACAGCCACAATGAGCAGTTCTTC | CATKEKFDSHNEQFF | . | TRBJ2-1 | TRBV5-1 | .
TGTGCCAGCAGCCCAGAGGTCAGCAACTATGGCTACACCTTC | CASSPEVSNYGYTF | . | TRBJ1-2 | TRBV9 | .
TGTGCCAGCTGCCCCGTGGGACAGCTCCTTACTTATCAGCCCCAGCATTTT | CASCPVGQLLTYQPQHF | . | TRBJ1-5 | TRBV28 | TRBD1
TGCGCCAGCAGACCCACTAGCGGGGGGGCCGGGGAGACCCAGTACTTC | CASRPTSGGAGETQYF | . | TRBJ2-5 | TRBV10-1 | TRBD2
TGTGCCAGCAGTTTCGGTGCCAATTGGTCACCCCTCCACTTT | CASSFGANWSPLHF | few | TRBJ1-6 | TRBV14 | .
TGTGCCAGCAGCCCGGACGGCACTGAAGCTTTCTTT | CASSPDGTEAFF | . | TRBJ1-1 | TRBV7-6 | .